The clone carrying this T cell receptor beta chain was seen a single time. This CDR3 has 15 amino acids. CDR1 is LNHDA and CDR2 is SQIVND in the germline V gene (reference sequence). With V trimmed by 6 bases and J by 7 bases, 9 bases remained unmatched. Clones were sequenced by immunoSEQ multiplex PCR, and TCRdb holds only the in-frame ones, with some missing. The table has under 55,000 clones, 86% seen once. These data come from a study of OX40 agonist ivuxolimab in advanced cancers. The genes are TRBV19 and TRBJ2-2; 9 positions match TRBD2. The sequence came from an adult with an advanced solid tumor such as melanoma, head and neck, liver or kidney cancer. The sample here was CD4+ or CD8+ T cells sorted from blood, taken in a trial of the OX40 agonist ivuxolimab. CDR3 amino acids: CASRRTSATGGELFF. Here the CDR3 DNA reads TGTGCCAGTAGAAGGACTAGCGCGACGGGCGGGGAGCTGTTTTTT. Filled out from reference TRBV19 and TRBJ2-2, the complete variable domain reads DGGITQSPKYLFRKEGQNVTLSCEQNLNHDAMYWYRQDPGQGLRLIYYSQIVNDFQKGDIAEGYSVSREKKESFPLTVTSAQKNPTAFYLCASRRTSATGGELFFGEGSRLTVL.